The 10 T cell receptor beta chains below come from one sample, sequenced in a study of cytomegalovirus exposure and HLA in healthy donors. 13 Jbeta primers and 60 Vbeta primers were used for the PCR. Some clones are missing from TCRdb's copy, which holds only in-frame ones; the method was immunoSEQ multiplex PCR. There are roughly 120,000 clones in the sample; 77% occur only once, and approximately 5.5% lies in the top ten. What was sequenced was PBMCs. Source of these receptors: a man aged 18 to 35 in good health and CMV-seropositive.

The rearrangement joins TRBV19 to TRBJ1-2; D might be TRBD1 (6 bases). Germline values: CDR1 LNHDA, CDR2 SQIVND (reference sequence). Trimming shortened V by 6 bases and J by 0 bases, and 8 bases separated the two germline ends. This CDR3 has 13 residues. As DNA, the CDR3 is TGTGCCAGTAGATGGACAGCTAACTATGGCTACACCTTC. Translated, it gives CASRWTANYGYTF.

J is TRBJ1-1 and V is TRBV7-9; weak D call: TRBD1 (6 bases). Trimming pared 3 bases from V and 1 base from J, leaving 15 bases between. The germline V gene has CDR1 SEHNR and CDR2 FQNEAQ (reference sequence). The CDR3 runs to 16 residues. CDR3 loop: CASSFGQRVGNTEAFF. The CDR3 DNA sequence: TGTGCCAGCAGCTTTGGACAGCGAGTAGGGAACACTGAAGCTTTCTTT.

This clone was seen just once. The chain combines TRBV4-2 with TRBJ1-2; no reliable D call. The CDR3 has 14 amino acids. Per the germline V gene, CDR1 is LGHNA and CDR2 is YNFKEQ. Trimming pared 0 bases from V and 8 bases from J, leaving 13 bases between. The DNA of the CDR3 is TGTGCCAGCAGCCAAGATCGGGAATACATGGGCTACACCTTC. Translation: CASSQDREYMGYTF.

V gene TRBV9 combines with J gene TRBJ2-1, with 9 bases lining up with TRBD2. V shed 0 bases and J 7 bases; nucleotides not matched to a gene: 8. Germline V CDR1 and CDR2: SGDLS, YYNGEE. The CDR3 length is 16 residues. The CDR3 spells CASSVADLAGLNEQFF. CDR3 nucleotide sequence: TGTGCCAGCAGCGTAGCAGACCTAGCGGGGTTAAATGAGCAGTTCTTC.

This clone was counted a few times. This rearrangement joins TRBV6-1 to TRBJ2-5; maybe TRBD2 (5 bases). The CDR3 has 14 amino acids. The germline V gene encodes CDR1 MNHNS and CDR2 SASEGT. V was shortened by 4 bases and J by 2 bases, with 11 bases between the two germline ends. The DNA for the CDR3 is TGTGCCAGCAGTGTAACACGGACTCAAGAGACCCAGTACTTC. This sequence encodes CASSVTRTQETQYF.

The chain employs TRBV15 and TRBJ1-1; D gene ambiguous. V was clipped by 5 bases and J by 3 bases, with 16 bases between them. Germline-derived CDR1 and CDR2 are LNHNV and YYDKDF (reference sequence). The CDR3 is made up of 15 amino acids. The chain's CDR3 is CATSDEAPLHTEAFF. The CDR3 DNA follows: TGTGCCACCAGCGACGAGGCGCCCCTGCACACTGAAGCTTTCTTT. Full variable domain (outside the CDR3, taken from reference TRBV15 and TRBJ1-1): DAMVIQNPRYQVTQFGKPVTLSCSQTLNHNVMYWYQQKSSQAPKLLFHYYDKDFNNEADTPDNFQSRRPNTSFCFLDIRSPGLGDTAMYLCATSDEAPLHTEAFFGQGTRLTVV.

The chain has TRBV7-8 and TRBJ1-4; D gene unclear. Germline V gene lookup returns CDR1 SGHVS and CDR2 FQNEAQ. V was pared by 2 bases and J by 0 bases, with 7 bases between. The length of the CDR3 is 15 residues. Written as DNA, the CDR3 is TGTGCCAGCAGCTTAATTCCTTCAACTAATGAAAAACTGTTTTTT. It translates to CASSLIPSTNEKLFF.

This clone appeared once. At one end the junction does not follow the germline gene, possibly because of a read error. The sample has other DNA sequences that encode this CDR3 too. The V gene is TRBV5-1, the J gene TRBJ2-2, with TRBD1 matching 10 bases. CDR1 and CDR2 from the germline V gene are SGHRS and YFSETQ. This CDR3 has 19 residues. The DNA for the CDR3 is TGCGCCAGCAGCGCAATCTCGACAGGGGGCGGCCCGGGCACCGGGGAACTGTTTTTT. Protein sequence: CASSAISTGGGPGTGELFF.

This clone was detected once. J is TRBJ1-2 and V is TRBV11-2; D is perhaps TRBD1 (6 bases). The CDR3 has 16 amino acids. V was clipped by 1 base and J by 0 bases, with 12 bases between them. The V gene's germline CDR1 is SGHAT and CDR2 FQNNGV. Here the CDR3 reads CASSLVRDKTNYGYTF. For the CDR3, the DNA is TGTGCCAGCAGCTTAGTTCGGGACAAGACTAACTATGGCTACACCTTC.

The CDR3 is CASSQVERGSGYTF. The CDR3 DNA follows: TGTGCCAGCAGCCAAGTAGAAAGGGGGAGCGGCTACACCTTC. The chain joins TRBV4-2 to TRBJ1-2, with TRBD1 as a possible D gene (6 bases). The CDR3 loop spans 14 amino acids. CDR1 is LGHNA, CDR2 YNFKEQ, per germline. V was clipped by 1 base and J by 8 bases, with 14 bases between them.